This record concerns one T cell receptor (beta chain) sequence. The target of this receptor is not known. No much larger clone is present one base from it, and per-base qualities are unavailable. Receptor amplification or capture employed PCR. DNA from cultured CD4+ T cells was subjected to TCR sequencing with the Oncomine TCR Beta short-read assay at the Johns Hopkins FTIC core. The QIAamp micro DNA kit was used to extract genomic DNA from the cultured CD4+ T cells. Oncomine TCR Beta libraries made from cultured CD4+ T cells were pooled using unique dual indexes and sequenced on an Illumina iSeq 100. For the original study's pipeline: Non-productive sequences were removed, and CDR3s not starting with C, not ending with F or W, or shorter than 7 amino acids were discarded. The MANAFEST web application was used to identify antigen-specific clonotypes by comparing peptide-stimulated wells against reference wells and other culture wells. To be called positive, a clone needed an FDR below 0.05, an odds ratio above 5, and a productive frequency above 0.1% in at least two of three replicate wells. Clonotypes that were significantly expanded in both SARS-CoV-2 spike wells and at least one common cold coronavirus spike condition were defined as cross-reactive. Similarity between CDR3 sequences was evaluated in R version 3.6.1 using Levenshtein distances (stringdist) and unrooted phylogenetic trees (ape). The public reads were reprocessed in TCRdb via fastp at Q25 and MiXCR, keeping in-frame beta chains. Every CDR3 protein is listed once, alongside the most common genes and DNA of its rows. Here the V and J calls rest on TCRdb's processing, not on the authors' analysis. Across this sample there are more than 10,000 distinct CDR3 sequences, with about 77% seen only once. About 8.1% of the sample lies in the top ten.

According to the study, the label for this sample's treatment or condition signals: roughly 10-day PBMC culture with coronavirus spike peptide pools or control peptides (ViraFEST assay). To expand antigen-specific T cells with peptide pools and then pick out the expanded clonotypes through TCR sequencing, the study relied on the ViraFEST assay. Positive SARS-CoV-2 PCR tests in the convalescent patients dated from March to December 2020, before Alpha, Beta and Delta variants emerged in the United States. Each well held 2.2 million or so PBMCs cultured in IMDM containing roughly 5% human AB serum and approximately 9.8 IU/ml IL-2, with 7.5 to 10 ug/ml peptide pools added. Half of the culture medium was replaced with fresh IL-2-containing medium on days 3 and 7. After nine to eleven days of culture, CD4+ T cells were isolated by negative selection with the EasySep CD4+ T cell isolation kit. PBMCs were separated from whole blood using Ficoll-Paque Plus gradient centrifugation and then either used fresh or cryopreserved at -140C. Culture conditions were generally each tested in triplicate wells.

This sample was taken from a study of vaccination and CD4 T cells after COVID-19 (dated by TCRdb to between 2022 and 2023). Turning to the overall study: Convalescent patients had a positive SARS-CoV-2 result on nasal swab PCR, and of these patients, nine had mild disease and one had severe disease. The convalescent cohort included six males and four females, with two Hispanic individuals, seven Caucasians, two Asians and one multiracial person. Each participant got two doses of either the Pfizer-BioNTech BNT162b2 vaccine (n=8) or the Moderna mRNA-1273 vaccine (n=2). Post-COVID blood samples were collected from convalescent patients a median of roughly 100 days after diagnosis, with a range of about 35 to 161 days. Post-vaccine blood samples were collected a median of 72 days after the second vaccine dose, ranging from about 13 to 250 days. Overlapping spike peptide pools from SARS-CoV-2 and from the common cold coronaviruses HCoV-NL63, HCoV-OC43 and HCoV-229E were used as culture stimuli. In control cultures, a CEFX viral epitope pool was used as positive control, an HIV-1 Nef peptide pool was used as negative control, or no peptide was added. In under twelve COVID-19 convalescent patients and a handful of infection-naive healthy vaccine recipients, researchers compared the spike-specific CD4+ TCR repertoire from before mRNA vaccination with the repertoire from after.

Germline trimming: 10 bases from V, 8 bases from J; junction bases outside gene matches: 3. Spanning cysteine to phenylalanine, the CDR3 consists of 12 amino acids. Kept here is only the CDR3 DNA, which spans 36 bases and is read in frame from base 1. CDR1 MNHEY and CDR2 SVGEGT were looked up in the germline V gene. The research as a whole found: An increase in the median number of SARS-CoV-2-reactive clonotypes from 21 after infection to 35 to 40 after vaccination was observed, but the change was not found to be significant. In convalescent patients, a median roughly 83% of post-vaccine SARS-CoV-2-reactive clones were detected only after vaccination, and vaccine-specific priming was suggested by this finding. Relatively few convalescent patients were included in the study, and early timepoints after natural infection were not analyzed. Of the vaccine-specific clones in convalescent patients, 304 of 307, or nearly all, reacted only to SARS-CoV-2 spike and did not cross-react with common cold coronaviruses.

The chain joins TRBV6-2 or TRBV6-3 to TRBJ2-1, with TRBD2 identical over 12 junction bases. Sequenced: CD4+ T cells from blood, cultured in vitro. The receptor was derived from a human donor who had recovered from COVID-19. The nucleotide sequence reads as follows: TGTGCCACCCGACTAGCGGGAGATGAGCAGTTCTTC. Protein translation: CATRLAGDEQFF.